This T cell receptor (beta chain) stems from a study of tumor and adjacent non-tumor tissue in lung cancer. Trimming cost V 0 bases and J 8 bases, with 15 bases left between them. Germline loops: CDR1 SGHRS, CDR2 YFSETQ. The CDR3 is 15 residues long. Details on this clonotype: A much larger clone lies a single base off, so this may be a read error.

This sample's RNA came from whole unsorted tissue. TCRbeta libraries were built with three rounds of nested PCR, modified from ARM-PCR. Using its own MiXCR run on the multiplex PCR reads, TCRdb lists one record per CDR3 protein. The sample shows more than 90,000 distinct CDR3 sequences, 67% of them seen only once. The sequence was collected from a man in his 60s with non-small cell lung cancer. The material sequenced was lung tumor tissue. The J gene is TRBJ2-1, the V gene TRBV5-1; D might be TRBD1 or TRBD2, each matching 5 bases. CDR3 amino acids: CASSLEAGSRDEQFF. As DNA, the CDR3 is TGCGCCAGCAGCTTGGAGGCAGGGAGTAGGGATGAGCAGTTCTTC.